The text below deals with one TCR beta chain. Its antigen is still unknown. The data are from a study of Graves' ophthalmopathy and Graves' hyperthyroidism. People with hyperthyroidism were aged 18 to 65 and newly diagnosed, under 2 months' duration. Researchers turned away patients with other autoimmune diseases, uncontrolled infections, pregnancy or lactation. Trimming stripped 9 bases from V and 5 bases from J, with 19 bases between. The CDR3 runs 14 residues. Per the germline V gene, CDR1 is MDHEN and CDR2 is SYDVKM. RNA served as the template for amplifying TCR beta CDR3 regions. An opening RT-PCR round employed HTBI primers and preceded a second-round multiplex PCR. TCRdb ran MiXCR on the multiplex PCR reads and lists one entry per CDR3 protein. This sample has just over 600,000 distinct CDR3 sequences, with over 20% found just once. General study results and limits: Most expanded clonotypes in thyroid above 0.001 frequency also showed up in blood. Both a roughly 68% sensitivity and a 72.22% specificity characterized the model's predictions of ophthalmopathy progression.

The clonotype originates from a woman in her late teens or twenties with stable Graves' hyperthyroidism. Some clones in this sample may be carry-over from other donors' samples. Source material: peripheral blood. This chain connects TRBV28 to TRBJ1-2; D call uncertain. The CDR3 here is CASRTTTGWYGYTF. The CDR3 nucleotides are TGTGCCAGTAGAACAACGACGGGATGGTATGGCTACACCTTC.